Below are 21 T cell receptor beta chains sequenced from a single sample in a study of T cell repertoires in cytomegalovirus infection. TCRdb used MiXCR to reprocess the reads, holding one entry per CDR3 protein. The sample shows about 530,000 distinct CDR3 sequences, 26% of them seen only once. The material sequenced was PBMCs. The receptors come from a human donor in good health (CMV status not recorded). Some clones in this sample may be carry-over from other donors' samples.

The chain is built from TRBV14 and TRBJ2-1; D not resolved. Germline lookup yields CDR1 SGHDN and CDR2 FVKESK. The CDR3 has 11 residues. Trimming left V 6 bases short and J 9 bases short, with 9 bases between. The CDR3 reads CASRASGEQFF. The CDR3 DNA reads TGTGCCAGCAGAGCGTCGGGTGAGCAGTTCTTC.

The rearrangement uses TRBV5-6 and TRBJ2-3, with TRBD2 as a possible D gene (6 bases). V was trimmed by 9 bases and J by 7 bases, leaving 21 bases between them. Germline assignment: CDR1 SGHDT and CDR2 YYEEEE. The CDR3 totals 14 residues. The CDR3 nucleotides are TGTGCCACCCGGGGGAGGAGGGACCCGAATACGCAGTATTTT. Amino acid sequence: CATRGRRDPNTQYF.

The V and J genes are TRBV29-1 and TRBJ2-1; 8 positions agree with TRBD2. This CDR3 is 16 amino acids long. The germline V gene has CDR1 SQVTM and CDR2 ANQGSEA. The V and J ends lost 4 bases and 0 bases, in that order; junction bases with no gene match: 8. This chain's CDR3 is CSVGSLAGRSYNEQFF. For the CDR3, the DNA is TGCAGCGTTGGTTCCCTAGCGGGCCGCTCCTACAATGAGCAGTTCTTC.

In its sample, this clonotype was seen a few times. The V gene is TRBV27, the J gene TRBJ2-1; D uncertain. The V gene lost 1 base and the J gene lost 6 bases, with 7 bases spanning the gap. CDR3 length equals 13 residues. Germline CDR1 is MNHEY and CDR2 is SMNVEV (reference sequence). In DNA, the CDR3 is TGTGCCAGCAGTTTATGGGGATCCAATGAGCAGTTCTTC. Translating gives CASSLWGSNEQFF.

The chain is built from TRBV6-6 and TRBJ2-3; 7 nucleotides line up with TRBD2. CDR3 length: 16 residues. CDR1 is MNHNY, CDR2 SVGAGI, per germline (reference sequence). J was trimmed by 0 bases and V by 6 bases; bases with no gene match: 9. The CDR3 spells CASSSVGGTSTDTQYF. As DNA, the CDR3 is TGTGCCAGCAGCTCCGTCGGGGGGACTAGCACAGATACGCAGTATTTT.

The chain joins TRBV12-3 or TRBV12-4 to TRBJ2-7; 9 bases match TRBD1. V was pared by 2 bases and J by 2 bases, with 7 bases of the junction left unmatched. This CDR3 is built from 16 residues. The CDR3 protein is CASSLPGQGGTYEQYV. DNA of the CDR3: TGTGCCAGCAGTTTACCGGGACAGGGAGGAACCTACGAGCAGTACGTC.

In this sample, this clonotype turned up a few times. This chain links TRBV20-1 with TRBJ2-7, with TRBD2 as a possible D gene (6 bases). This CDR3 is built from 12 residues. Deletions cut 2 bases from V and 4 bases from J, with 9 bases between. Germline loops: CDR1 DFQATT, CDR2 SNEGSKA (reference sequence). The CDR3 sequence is CSARRTTYEQYF. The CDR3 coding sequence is TGCAGTGCTAGAAGGACTACTTACGAGCAGTACTTC.

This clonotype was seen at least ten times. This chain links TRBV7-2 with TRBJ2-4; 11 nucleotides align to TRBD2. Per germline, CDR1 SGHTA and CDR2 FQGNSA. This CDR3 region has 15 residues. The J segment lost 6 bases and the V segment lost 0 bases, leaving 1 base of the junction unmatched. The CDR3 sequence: CASSLAGTSGNIQYF. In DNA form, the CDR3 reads TGTGCCAGCAGCTTAGCGGGGACTAGCGGAAACATTCAGTACTTC. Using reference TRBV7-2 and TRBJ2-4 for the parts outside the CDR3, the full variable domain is GAGVSQSPSNKVTEKGKDVELRCDPISGHTALYWYRQSLGQGLEFLIYFQGNSAPDKSGLPSDRFSAERTGGSVSTLTIQRTQQEDSAVYLCASSLAGTSGNIQYFGAGTRLSVL.

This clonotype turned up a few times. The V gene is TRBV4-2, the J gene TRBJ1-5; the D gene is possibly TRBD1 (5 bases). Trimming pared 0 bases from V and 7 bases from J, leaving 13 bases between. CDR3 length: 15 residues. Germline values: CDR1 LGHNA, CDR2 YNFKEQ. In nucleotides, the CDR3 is TGTGCCAGCAGCCAAGACGTAGGGGCCGGGCAGCCCCAGCATTTT. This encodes CASSQDVGAGQPQHF.

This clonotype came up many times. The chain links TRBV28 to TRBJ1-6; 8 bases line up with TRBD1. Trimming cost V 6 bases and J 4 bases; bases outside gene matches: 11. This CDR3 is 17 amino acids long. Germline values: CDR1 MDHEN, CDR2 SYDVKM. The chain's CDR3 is CASSTKTGVRYNSPLHF. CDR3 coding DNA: TGTGCCAGCAGCACAAAGACAGGGGTCCGGTATAATTCACCCCTCCACTTT.

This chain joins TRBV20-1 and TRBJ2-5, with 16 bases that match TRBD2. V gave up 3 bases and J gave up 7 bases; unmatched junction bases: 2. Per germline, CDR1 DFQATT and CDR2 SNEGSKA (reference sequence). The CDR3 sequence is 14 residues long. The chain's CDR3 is CSARGLAGGPTQYF. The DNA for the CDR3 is TGCAGTGCTAGGGGACTAGCGGGAGGGCCGACCCAGTACTTC.

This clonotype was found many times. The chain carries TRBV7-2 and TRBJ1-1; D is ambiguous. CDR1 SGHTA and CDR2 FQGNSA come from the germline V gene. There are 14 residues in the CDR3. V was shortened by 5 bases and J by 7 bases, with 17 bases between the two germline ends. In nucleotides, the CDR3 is TGTGCCAGCAGCCGCCGGGGAGGGAGTCTTGAAGCTTTCTTT. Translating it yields CASSRRGGSLEAFF.

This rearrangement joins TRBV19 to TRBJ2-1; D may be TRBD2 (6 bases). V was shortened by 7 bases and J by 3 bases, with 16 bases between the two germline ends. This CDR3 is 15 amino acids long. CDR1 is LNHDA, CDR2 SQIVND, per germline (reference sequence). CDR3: CASTLTSLGYNEQFF. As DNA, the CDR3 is TGTGCCAGTACCCTTACTAGCTTGGGCTACAATGAGCAGTTCTTC.

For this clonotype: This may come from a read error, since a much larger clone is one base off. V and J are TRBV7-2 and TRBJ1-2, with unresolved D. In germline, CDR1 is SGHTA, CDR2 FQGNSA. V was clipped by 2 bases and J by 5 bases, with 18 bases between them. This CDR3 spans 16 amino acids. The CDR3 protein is CASSLWSIGYGYGYTF. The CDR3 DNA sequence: TGTGCCAGCAGCTTATGGTCGATAGGGTACGGATATGGCTACACCTTC. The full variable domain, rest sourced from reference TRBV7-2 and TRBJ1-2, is GAGVSQSPSNKVTEKGKDVELRCDPISGHTALYWYRQSLGQGLEFLIYFQGNSAPDKSGLPSDRFSAERTGGSVSTLTIQRTQQEDSAVYLCASSLWSIGYGYGYTFGSGTRLTVV.

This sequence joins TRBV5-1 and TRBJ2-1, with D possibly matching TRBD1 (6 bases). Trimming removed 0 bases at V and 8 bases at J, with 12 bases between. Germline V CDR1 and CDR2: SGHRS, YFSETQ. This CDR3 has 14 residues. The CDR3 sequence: CASSLGLTGYEQFF. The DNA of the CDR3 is TGCGCCAGCAGCTTGGGTTTGACAGGCTATGAGCAGTTCTTC.

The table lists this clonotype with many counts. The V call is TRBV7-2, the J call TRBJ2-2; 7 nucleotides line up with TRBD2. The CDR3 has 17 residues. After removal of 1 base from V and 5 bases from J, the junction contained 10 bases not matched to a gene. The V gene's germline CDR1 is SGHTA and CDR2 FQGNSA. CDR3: CASSLGGAGAVTGELFF. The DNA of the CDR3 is TGTGCCAGCAGCTTAGGTGGGGCGGGAGCGGTAACCGGGGAGCTGTTTTTT.

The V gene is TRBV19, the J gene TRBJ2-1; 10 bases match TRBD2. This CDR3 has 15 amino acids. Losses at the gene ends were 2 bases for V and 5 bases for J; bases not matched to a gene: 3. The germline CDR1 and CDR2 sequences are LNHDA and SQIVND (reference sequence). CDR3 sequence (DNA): TGTGCCAGTAGTATAAGCGGGAGGGCCGACAATGAGCAGTTCTTC. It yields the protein CASSISGRADNEQFF.

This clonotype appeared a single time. The CDR3 protein is CSVEEDRLYTF. The CDR3 DNA reads as TGCAGCGTTGAAGAAGACAGACTCTACACCTTC. The chain joins TRBV29-1 to TRBJ1-2, with a tentative D call TRBD1 (5 bases). This CDR3 has 11 amino acids. Trimming cost V 0 bases and J 10 bases, with 9 bases left between them. Germline assignment: CDR1 SQVTM and CDR2 ANQGSEA.

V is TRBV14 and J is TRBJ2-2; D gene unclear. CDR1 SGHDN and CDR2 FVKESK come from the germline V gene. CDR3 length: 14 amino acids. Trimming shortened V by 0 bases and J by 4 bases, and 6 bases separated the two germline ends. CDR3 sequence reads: CASSQDLGTGELFF. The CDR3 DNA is TGTGCCAGCAGCCAAGATCTGGGCACCGGGGAGCTGTTTTTT. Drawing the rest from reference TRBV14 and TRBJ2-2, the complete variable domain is EAGVTQFPSHSVIEKGQTVTLRCDPISGHDNLYWYRRVMGKEIKFLLHFVKESKQDESGMPNNRFLAERTGGTYSTLKVQPAELEDSGVYFCASSQDLGTGELFFGEGSRLTVL.

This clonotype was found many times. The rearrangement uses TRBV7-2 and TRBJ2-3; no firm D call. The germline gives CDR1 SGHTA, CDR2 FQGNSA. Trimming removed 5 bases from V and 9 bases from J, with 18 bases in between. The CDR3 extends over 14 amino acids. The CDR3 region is CASSPTYPEATQYF. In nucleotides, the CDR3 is TGTGCCAGCAGCCCTACCTACCCCGAGGCGACGCAGTATTTT. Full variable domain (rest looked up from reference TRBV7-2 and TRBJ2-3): GAGVSQSPSNKVTEKGKDVELRCDPISGHTALYWYRQSLGQGLEFLIYFQGNSAPDKSGLPSDRFSAERTGGSVSTLTIQRTQQEDSAVYLCASSPTYPEATQYFGPGTRLTVL.

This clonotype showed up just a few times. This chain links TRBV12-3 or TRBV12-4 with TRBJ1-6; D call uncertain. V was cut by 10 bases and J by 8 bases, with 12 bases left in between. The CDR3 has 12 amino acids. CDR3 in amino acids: CATGEGYSPLHF. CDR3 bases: TGTGCCACCGGGGAGGGTTATTCACCCCTCCACTTT.